This T cell receptor (beta chain) comes out of a study of radiation and T cells in renal cell carcinoma. Study information: Nephrectomy followed 15 Gy stereotactic body radiation by 4 weeks.

Time point indicated: baseline pretreatment blood. The treatment was: 15 Gy SBRT to primary tumor, nephrectomy 4 weeks later. The assay was immunoSEQ multiplex PCR, and TCRdb's table has in-frame clones only and misses some. The sample consists of over 45,000 clones, 60% to 85% of them appearing once. The sample consisted of blood, taken from a patient whose treatment included radiotherapy and nephrectomy. The sequence derives from a man in his 60s with renal cell carcinoma.

For the CDR3, the DNA is TGTGCCAGCAGCCTCATGGGGGTCCTGAGCTCTGGAAACACCATATATTTT. Translated: CASSLMGVLSSGNTIYF. The chain couples TRBV14 to TRBJ1-3, with a possible D match to TRBD1 (5 bases). The CDR3 runs 17 residues. V lost 4 bases, J lost 0 bases, and 16 bases lay in between. CDR1 and CDR2 from the germline V gene are SGHDN and FVKESK.